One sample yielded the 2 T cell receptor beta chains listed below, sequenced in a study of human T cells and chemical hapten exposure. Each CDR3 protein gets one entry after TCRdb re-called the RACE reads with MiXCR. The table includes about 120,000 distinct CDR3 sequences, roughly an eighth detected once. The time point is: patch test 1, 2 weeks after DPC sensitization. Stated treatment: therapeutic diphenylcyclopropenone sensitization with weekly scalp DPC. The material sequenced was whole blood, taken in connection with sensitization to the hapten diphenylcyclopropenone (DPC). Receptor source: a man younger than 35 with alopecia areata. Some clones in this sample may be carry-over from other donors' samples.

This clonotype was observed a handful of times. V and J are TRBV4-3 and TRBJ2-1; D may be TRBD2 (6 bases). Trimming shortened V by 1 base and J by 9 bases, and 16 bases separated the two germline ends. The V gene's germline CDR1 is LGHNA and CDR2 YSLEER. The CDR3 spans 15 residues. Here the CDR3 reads CASSQARVAVGEQFF. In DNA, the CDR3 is TGCGCCAGCAGCCAAGCACGGGTAGCGGTGGGTGAGCAGTTCTTC.

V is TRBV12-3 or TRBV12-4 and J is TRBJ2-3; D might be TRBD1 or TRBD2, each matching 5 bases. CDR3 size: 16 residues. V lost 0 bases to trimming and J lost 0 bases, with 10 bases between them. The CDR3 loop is CASSLAGVLSTDTQYF. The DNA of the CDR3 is TGTGCCAGCAGTTTAGCGGGGGTGTTAAGCACAGATACGCAGTATTTT.